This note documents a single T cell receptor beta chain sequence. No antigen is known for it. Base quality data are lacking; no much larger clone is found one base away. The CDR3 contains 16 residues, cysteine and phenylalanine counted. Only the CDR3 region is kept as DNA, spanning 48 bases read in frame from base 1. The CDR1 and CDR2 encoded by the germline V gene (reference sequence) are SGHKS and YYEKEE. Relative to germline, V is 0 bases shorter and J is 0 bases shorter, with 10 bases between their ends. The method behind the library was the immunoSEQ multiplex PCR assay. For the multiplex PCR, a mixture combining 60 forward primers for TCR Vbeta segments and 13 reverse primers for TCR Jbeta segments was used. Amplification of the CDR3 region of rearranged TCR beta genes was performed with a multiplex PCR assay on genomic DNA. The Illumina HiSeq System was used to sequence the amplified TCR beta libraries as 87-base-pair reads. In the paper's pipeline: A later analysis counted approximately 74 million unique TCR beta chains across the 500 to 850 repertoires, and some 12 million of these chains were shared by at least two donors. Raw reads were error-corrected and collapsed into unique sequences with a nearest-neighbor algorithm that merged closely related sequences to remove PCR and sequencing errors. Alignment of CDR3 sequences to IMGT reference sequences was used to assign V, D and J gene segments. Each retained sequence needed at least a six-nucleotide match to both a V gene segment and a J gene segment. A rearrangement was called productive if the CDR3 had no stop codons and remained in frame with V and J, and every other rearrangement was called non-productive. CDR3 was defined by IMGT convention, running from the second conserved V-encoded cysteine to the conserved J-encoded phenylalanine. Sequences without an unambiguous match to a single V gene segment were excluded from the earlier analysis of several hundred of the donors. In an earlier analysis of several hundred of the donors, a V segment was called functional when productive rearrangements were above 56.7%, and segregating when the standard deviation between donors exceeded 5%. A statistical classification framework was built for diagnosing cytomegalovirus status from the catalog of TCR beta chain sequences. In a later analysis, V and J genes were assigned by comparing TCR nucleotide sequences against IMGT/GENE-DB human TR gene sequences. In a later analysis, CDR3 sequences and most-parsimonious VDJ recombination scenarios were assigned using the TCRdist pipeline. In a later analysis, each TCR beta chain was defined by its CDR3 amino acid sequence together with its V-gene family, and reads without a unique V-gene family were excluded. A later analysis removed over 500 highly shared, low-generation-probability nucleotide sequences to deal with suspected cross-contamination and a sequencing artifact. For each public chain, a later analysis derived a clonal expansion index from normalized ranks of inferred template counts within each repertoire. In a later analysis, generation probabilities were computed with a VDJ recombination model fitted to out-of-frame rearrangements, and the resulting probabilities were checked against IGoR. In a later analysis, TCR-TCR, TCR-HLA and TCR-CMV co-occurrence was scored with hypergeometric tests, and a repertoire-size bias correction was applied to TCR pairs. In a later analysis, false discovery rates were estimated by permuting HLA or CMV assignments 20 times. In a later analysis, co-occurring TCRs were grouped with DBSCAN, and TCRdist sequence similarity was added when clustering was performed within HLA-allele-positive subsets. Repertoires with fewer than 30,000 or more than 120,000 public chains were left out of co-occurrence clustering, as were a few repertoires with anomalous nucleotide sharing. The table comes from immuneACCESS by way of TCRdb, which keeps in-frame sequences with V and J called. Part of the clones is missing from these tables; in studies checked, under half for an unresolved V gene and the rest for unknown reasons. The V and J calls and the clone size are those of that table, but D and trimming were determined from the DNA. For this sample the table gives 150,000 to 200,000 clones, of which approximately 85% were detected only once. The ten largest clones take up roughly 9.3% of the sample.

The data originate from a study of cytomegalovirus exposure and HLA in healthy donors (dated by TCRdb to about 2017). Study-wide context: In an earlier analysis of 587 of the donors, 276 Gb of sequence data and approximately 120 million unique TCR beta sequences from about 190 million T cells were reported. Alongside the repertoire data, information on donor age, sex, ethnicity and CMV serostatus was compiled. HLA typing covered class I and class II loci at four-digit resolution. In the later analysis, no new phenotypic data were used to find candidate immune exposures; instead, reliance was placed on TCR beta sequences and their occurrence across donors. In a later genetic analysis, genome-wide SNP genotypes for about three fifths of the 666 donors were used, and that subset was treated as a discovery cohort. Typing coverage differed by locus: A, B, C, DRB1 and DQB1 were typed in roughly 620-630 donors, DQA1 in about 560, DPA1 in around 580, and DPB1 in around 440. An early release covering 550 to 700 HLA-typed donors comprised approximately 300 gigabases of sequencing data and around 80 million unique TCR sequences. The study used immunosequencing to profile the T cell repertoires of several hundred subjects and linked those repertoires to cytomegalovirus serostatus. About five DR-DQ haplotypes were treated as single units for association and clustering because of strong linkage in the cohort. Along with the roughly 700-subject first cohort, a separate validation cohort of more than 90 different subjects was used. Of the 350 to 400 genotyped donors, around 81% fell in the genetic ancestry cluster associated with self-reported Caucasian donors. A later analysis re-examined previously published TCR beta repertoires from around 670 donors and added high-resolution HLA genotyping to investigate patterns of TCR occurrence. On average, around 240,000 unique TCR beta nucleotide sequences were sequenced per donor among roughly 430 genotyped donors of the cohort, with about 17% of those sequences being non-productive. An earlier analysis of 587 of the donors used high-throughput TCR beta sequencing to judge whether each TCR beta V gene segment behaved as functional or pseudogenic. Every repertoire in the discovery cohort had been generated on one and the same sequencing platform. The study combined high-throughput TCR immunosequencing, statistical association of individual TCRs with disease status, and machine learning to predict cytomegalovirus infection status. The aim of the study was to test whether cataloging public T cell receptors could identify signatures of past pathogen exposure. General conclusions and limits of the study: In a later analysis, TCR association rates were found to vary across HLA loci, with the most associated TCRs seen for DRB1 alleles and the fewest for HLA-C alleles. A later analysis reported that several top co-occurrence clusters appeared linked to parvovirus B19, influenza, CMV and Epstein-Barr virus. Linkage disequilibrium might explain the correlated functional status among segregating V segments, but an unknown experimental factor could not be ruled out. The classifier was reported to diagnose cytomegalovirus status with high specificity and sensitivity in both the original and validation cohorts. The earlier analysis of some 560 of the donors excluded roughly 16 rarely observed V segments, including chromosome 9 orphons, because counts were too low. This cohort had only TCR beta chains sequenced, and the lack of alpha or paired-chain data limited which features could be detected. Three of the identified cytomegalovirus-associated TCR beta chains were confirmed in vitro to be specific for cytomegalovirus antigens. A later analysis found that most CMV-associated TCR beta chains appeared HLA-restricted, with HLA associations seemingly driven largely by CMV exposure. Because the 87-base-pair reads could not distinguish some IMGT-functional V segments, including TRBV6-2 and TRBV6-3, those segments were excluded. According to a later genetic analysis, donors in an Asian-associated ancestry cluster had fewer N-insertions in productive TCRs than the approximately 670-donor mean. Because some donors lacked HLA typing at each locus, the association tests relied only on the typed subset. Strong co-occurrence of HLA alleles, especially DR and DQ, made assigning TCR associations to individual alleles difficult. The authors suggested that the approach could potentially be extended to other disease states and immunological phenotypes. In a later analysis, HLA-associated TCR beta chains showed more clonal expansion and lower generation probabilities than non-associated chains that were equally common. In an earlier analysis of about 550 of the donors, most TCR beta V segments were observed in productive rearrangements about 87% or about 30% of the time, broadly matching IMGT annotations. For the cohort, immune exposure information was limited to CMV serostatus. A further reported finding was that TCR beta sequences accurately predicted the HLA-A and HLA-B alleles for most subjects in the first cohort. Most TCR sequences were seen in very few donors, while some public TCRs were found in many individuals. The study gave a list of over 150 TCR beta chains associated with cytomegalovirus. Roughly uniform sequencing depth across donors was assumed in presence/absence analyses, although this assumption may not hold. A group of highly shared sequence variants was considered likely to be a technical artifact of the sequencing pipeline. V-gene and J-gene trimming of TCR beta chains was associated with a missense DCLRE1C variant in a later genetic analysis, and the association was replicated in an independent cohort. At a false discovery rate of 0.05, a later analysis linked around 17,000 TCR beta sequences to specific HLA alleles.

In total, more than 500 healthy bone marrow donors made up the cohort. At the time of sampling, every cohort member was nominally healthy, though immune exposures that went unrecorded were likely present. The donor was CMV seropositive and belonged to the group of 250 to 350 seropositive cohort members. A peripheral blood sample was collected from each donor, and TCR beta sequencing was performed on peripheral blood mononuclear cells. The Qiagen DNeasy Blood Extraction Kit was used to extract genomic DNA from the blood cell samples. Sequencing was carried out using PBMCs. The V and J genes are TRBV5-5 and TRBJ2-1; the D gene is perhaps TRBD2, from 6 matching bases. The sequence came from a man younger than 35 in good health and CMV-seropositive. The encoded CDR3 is CASSLERVSSYNEQFF. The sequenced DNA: TGTGCCAGCAGCTTGGAGCGGGTAAGCTCCTACAATGAGCAGTTCTTC.